Described below is a single TCR beta chain sequence and its context. This clonotype was seen only a few times. The target of this receptor is not known. No much larger clonotype is one base removed from it; base qualities were not supplied. The data were obtained in a study (dated by TCRdb to about 2015). For the wider study: Whether tumor-infiltrating Tregs in breast cancer are recruited from blood Tregs or converted in situ from other CD4+ T cell subsets was tested.

The paper as a whole reports these results and caveats: The larger-cohort validation was restricted to a single TCR beta V-J rearrangement rather than whole repertoires. The TCR alpha and beta sequences of tumor-infiltrating Tregs showed the greatest overlap with tumor naive CD4+ T cells, followed by blood naive CD4+ T cells. The TCR gene usage of tumor memory CD4+ T cells clustered together with blood and lymph node memory CD4+ cells and with lymph node naive CD4+ cells.

V loses 4 bases of germline sequence and J loses 8 bases, and the interval between the two ends is 9 bases. The CDR3 contains 13 residues, cysteine and phenylalanine counted. Left in the record is the CDR3 DNA by itself, 39 bases read in frame from the first base. From the germline V gene, CDR1 is MNHEY and CDR2 is SVGAGI. Memory CD4+ T cells were isolated as CD4+CD45RO+CD25- cells. Tregs, naive and memory CD4+ T cells from tumor, blood and ipsilateral draining lymph nodes of 5 or 6 breast cancer patients underwent full-length TCR alpha and beta sequencing. Mononuclear cells from lymph nodes or approximately 50 ml of peripheral blood were isolated by Ficoll density gradient centrifugation. FACS confirmed that the sorted cell populations were more than 90% pure. Full-length TCR variable regions were amplified by 5' RACE PCR with constant-region reverse primers, followed by semi-nested PCR with Nested Universal Primer A. The ReliaPrep RNA Cell Miniprep System was used to extract total RNA, which was then reverse transcribed into 5'RACE-ready cDNA with the SMARTer RACE 5'/3' Kit. Full-length TCR alpha and beta libraries were barcoded with multiplex adaptors and sequenced on an Illumina MiSeq. Per the original workflow: For each of nine subset-tissue groups, sequencing data from the five patients were pooled, and the groups were compared by unsupervised clustering of TCR gene usage. Repertoire similarity was calculated with the Morisita-Horn index, weighting shared sequences by their contribution to each repertoire. TCRdb reprocessed the public reads (quality trimming at Q25 with fastp, clone calling with MiXCR) and kept in-frame beta chains. Entries that share a CDR3 protein sequence are merged under the most common genes and DNA. Here the V and J calls rest on TCRdb's processing, not on the authors' analysis. This sample gives around 30,000 distinct CDR3 sequences in total; around 22% of them show up just once. Around 4.1% of the sample rests with the top ten.

This clonotype was obtained from a female donor with breast cancer. The chain uses TRBV6-5 and TRBJ1-6; TRBD1 is perhaps the D gene, given 6 matching bases. Sequenced material: memory CD4+ T cells sorted from blood. This specimen's cell subset or site label, interpreted: memory CD4+ T cells, CD4+CD45RO+CD25-. CDR3 protein: CASSSWTDSPLHF. The DNA reads as follows: TGTGCCAGCAGTTCCTGGACAGATTCACCCCTCCACTTT.